The next 27 T cell receptor beta chains were all read from a single sample in a study of regulatory T cells in long-lasting Graves disease. Construction of TCR beta libraries relied on iRepertoire HTBI primers and on Arm-PCR targeting CDR3 regions. TCRdb re-called the multiplex PCR reads through MiXCR, storing one row per CDR3 protein. The sample holds some 600,000 distinct CDR3 sequences, 15% to 20% seen once. This sample's time point: newly diagnosed GD, antithyroid drugs for less than 3 months. With RNA extracted from PBMCs as input, the TCR library was made. The sample was also reused in another study, on T cells in Graves' hyperthyroidism and ophthalmopathy.

The sequenced sample was peripheral blood mononuclear cells (PBMCs), obtained at new diagnosis, from a patient treated with antithyroid drugs. The receptors stem from a man aged 18 to 29 with Graves disease.

This clonotype was recorded many times. The rearrangement links TRBV11-3 to TRBJ2-5; 8 bases are a match to TRBD1. The germline gives CDR1 SGHNT, CDR2 YENEEA. J was trimmed by 5 bases and V by 5 bases; bases with no gene match: 4. This CDR3 has 13 amino acids. The CDR3 DNA follows: TGTGCCAGCAGCGGGCAGGGGGCGGAGACCCAGTACTTC. This encodes CASSGQGAETQYF.

Many counts were recorded for this clonotype. The chain carries TRBV11-1 and TRBJ2-1; D ambiguous. This CDR3 has 13 amino acids. Germline V gene data show CDR1 as SGHAT and CDR2 as FQDESV (reference sequence). Trimming took 3 bases from V and 6 from J, leaving 9 bases between them. Here the CDR3 DNA reads TGTGCCAGCAGCTTCCTCGCCGCCAATGAGCAGTTCTTC. Amino acids: CASSFLAANEQFF.

This clonotype was counted many times. The rearrangement links TRBV11-2 to TRBJ1-1; D gene ambiguous. Trimming removed 2 bases at V and 0 bases at J, with 10 bases between. Germline V gene lookup returns CDR1 SGHAT and CDR2 FQNNGV. The length of the CDR3 is 15 residues. CDR3 residues: CASSLSWPLNTEAFF. In DNA form, the CDR3 reads TGTGCCAGCAGCTTAAGTTGGCCGTTGAACACTGAAGCTTTCTTT.

This clonotype was seen many times. This chain connects TRBV3-1 to TRBJ2-3; 8 bases line up with TRBD2. V lost 4 bases to trimming and J lost 0 bases; unmatched junction nucleotides: 3. This CDR3 spans 15 amino acids. The germline CDR1 and CDR2 sequences are LGHDT and YNNKEL (reference sequence). CDR3 nucleotides: TGTGCCAGCAGCCTAGGGACTAGGAGCACAGATACGCAGTATTTT. It yields the protein CASSLGTRSTDTQYF.

This clonotype was counted many times. This chain links TRBV6-2 or TRBV6-3 with TRBJ2-1, with 11 bases lining up with TRBD1. The germline gives CDR1 MNHEY, CDR2 SVGEGT. V lost 5 bases and J lost 10; bases outside the gene matches: 10. The CDR3 runs 15 residues. This CDR3 reads CASSGTGTGGEEQFF. The DNA for the CDR3 is TGTGCCAGCAGTGGGACCGGGACAGGGGGTGAGGAGCAGTTCTTC.

This clonotype was recorded many times. The J gene is TRBJ2-7, the V gene TRBV7-9; 9 positions agree with TRBD1. In germline, CDR1 is SEHNR, CDR2 FQNEAQ (reference sequence). V shed 4 bases, J shed 7 bases, and the junction held 14 bases outside the gene matches. The CDR3 totals 16 residues. CDR3 in amino acids: CASSSLGGTGTREQYF. The CDR3, as DNA: TGTGCCAGCAGCTCACTTGGTGGGACAGGGACTCGGGAGCAGTACTTC.

This clonotype has just a few counts. The chain employs TRBV2 and TRBJ2-3; D is unclear. The CDR3 spans 13 residues. Trimming stripped 7 bases from V and 2 bases from J, with 10 bases between. Germline-derived CDR1 and CDR2 are SNHLY and FYNNEI. Written as DNA, the CDR3 is TGTGCCAGCAAGGTCGCAGTCACAGATACGCAGTATTTT. This codes for CASKVAVTDTQYF.

This clonotype occurred a few times. The chain combines TRBV6-2 or TRBV6-3 with TRBJ1-3; the match to TRBD1 covers 8 bases. This CDR3 is 16 amino acids long. After removal of 6 bases from V and 4 bases from J, the junction contained 11 bases not matched to a gene. CDR1 and CDR2 from the germline V gene are MNHEY and SVGEGT. CDR3 in DNA: TGTGCCAGCAGCCGCCGGGACAGGACGAGAGGAAACACCATATATTTT. Amino acid sequence: CASSRRDRTRGNTIYF.

Concerning this clonotype itself: This sequence may be a read error, since a much larger clone differs from it by one base. The chain employs TRBV27 and TRBJ2-3; D unclear. Trimming shortened V by 4 bases and J by 2 bases, and 13 bases separated the two germline ends. Germline-derived CDR1 and CDR2 are MNHEY and SMNVEV (reference sequence). This CDR3 region has 15 residues. This chain's CDR3 is CASSSSISYTDTQYF. As DNA, the CDR3 is TGTGCCAGCAGTTCCAGCATTTCTTACACAGATACGCAGTATTTT.

A few counts support this clonotype. The J gene is TRBJ1-2, the V gene TRBV20-1, with 9 bases lining up with TRBD1. V lost 0 bases and J lost 6; bases outside the gene matches: 8. The CDR3 length is 15 residues. The germline gives CDR1 DFQATT, CDR2 SNEGSKA (reference sequence). The CDR3 protein is CSARDQGQGLDGYTF. The CDR3 nucleotides read TGCAGTGCTAGAGATCAGGGACAGGGATTGGATGGCTACACCTTC.

The CDR3: CAWSEGRDSYEQYF. CDR3 coding DNA: TGTGCCTGGAGTGAGGGCAGGGATTCCTACGAGCAGTACTTC. This chain joins TRBV30 and TRBJ2-7; possibly TRBD1 for D (5 bases). V lost 1 base and J lost 1, with 11 bases in between. Germline V gene lookup returns CDR1 GTSNPN and CDR2 SVGIG (reference sequence). CDR3 length: 14 amino acids. The full variable domain, with the rest looked up from reference TRBV30 and TRBJ2-7, is SQTIHQWPATLVQPVGSPLSLECTVEGTSNPNLYWYRQAAGRGLQLLFYSVGIGQISSEVPQNLSASRPQDRQFILSSKKLLLSDSGFYLCAWSEGRDSYEQYFGPGTRLTVT.

This clonotype was picked up a small number of times. V is TRBV12-3 or TRBV12-4 and J is TRBJ1-5; D is perhaps TRBD1 (6 bases). The length of the CDR3 is 15 residues. Between the trimmed V and J ends, which lost 5 bases and 3 bases, there was a span of 14 bases. CDR3 residues: CASSLDGQINQPQHF. The CDR3 nucleotides are TGTGCCAGCAGTCTTGATGGACAGATCAATCAGCCCCAGCATTTT.

The chain has TRBV2 and TRBJ2-7; no clear D gene. V lost 8 bases to trimming and J lost 6 bases, with 17 bases between them. Looked up from germline, CDR1 is SNHLY and CDR2 is FYNNEI. This CDR3 spans 13 amino acids. CDR3: CASGPNPGGEQYF. For the CDR3, the DNA is TGTGCCAGCGGTCCGAATCCAGGTGGCGAGCAGTACTTC.

The V gene is TRBV7-9, the J gene TRBJ2-6; D may be TRBD2 (5 bases). Germline CDR1 and CDR2: SEHNR and FQNEAQ (reference sequence). V lost 5 bases and J 4 bases, leaving 12 bases between the germline ends. The CDR3 has 15 amino acids. The CDR3 nucleotides are TGTGCCAGCAGCCCCACTACGGGGGGGGCCAACGTCCTGACTTTC. Protein: CASSPTTGGANVLTF.

At least ten counts were recorded for this clonotype. This rearrangement joins TRBV20-1 to TRBJ2-7, with 11 nucleotides matching TRBD2. Germline trimming cut 6 bases from V and 2 bases from J; bases unmatched to any gene: 3. Germline values: CDR1 DFQATT, CDR2 SNEGSKA (reference sequence). The CDR3 has 13 residues. The CDR3 here is CSAPTSGTYEQYF. The CDR3 DNA reads TGCAGTGCGCCGACTAGCGGGACCTACGAGCAGTACTTC.

V and J are TRBV10-2 and TRBJ2-7; TRBD2 matches at 11 bases. Germline assignment: CDR1 WSHSY and CDR2 SAAADI. With 5 bases clipped from V and 2 bases from J, the junction kept 5 bases outside the gene matches. This CDR3 is 15 amino acids long. Written as DNA, the CDR3 is TGCGCCAGCAGTTGGACTAGCGGGCTAGCCTACGAGCAGTACTTC. This sequence encodes CASSWTSGLAYEQYF.

This clonotype came up many times. The genes are TRBV12-3 or TRBV12-4 and TRBJ1-4; the D is unclear. Trimming removed 3 bases at V and 8 bases at J, with 13 bases between. The CDR3 has 14 amino acids. The DNA of the CDR3 is TGTGCCAGCAGTTTTAAGGCCCCCCCGGAAAAACTGTTTTTT. This translates into CASSFKAPPEKLFF.

The J gene is TRBJ1-3, the V gene TRBV28, with a possible D match to TRBD1 (5 bases). Trimming took off 8 bases at V and 8 bases at J, with 10 bases between the two ends. The CDR3 runs to 11 residues. Germline-derived CDR1 and CDR2 are MDHEN and SYDVKM. CDR3 sequence (DNA): TGTGCCAGCTCAGGGACTGACACCATATATTTT. As protein: CASSGTDTIYF.

This clonotype appeared many times. V gene TRBV20-1 combines with J gene TRBJ2-1; 11 bases map to TRBD2. V lost 6 bases, J lost 4 bases, and 8 bases stayed unmatched. Germline loops: CDR1 DFQATT, CDR2 SNEGSKA (reference sequence). There are 15 residues in the CDR3. The CDR3 DNA sequence: TGCAGTGCCGATTCCGGGACTAGCGGTTACAATGAGCAGTTCTTC. It codes for CSADSGTSGYNEQFF.

There are a few counts of this clonotype. The chain joins TRBV11-2 to TRBJ1-5; D is uncertain. CDR3 length: 13 residues. Germline CDR1 SGHAT, CDR2 FQNNGV. With 6 bases removed from V and 3 bases from J, the gap between germline ends came to 9 bases. The CDR3 loop reads CASRLGFNQPQHF. CDR3 DNA: TGTGCCAGCAGGCTAGGTTTCAATCAGCCCCAGCATTTT.

The rearrangement links TRBV9 to TRBJ2-1; D uncertain. The V and J ends lost 4 bases and 0 bases respectively, with 14 bases between them. Germline CDR1 reads SGDLS; CDR2 reads YYNGEE. The CDR3 loop spans 16 amino acids. CDR3 nucleotides: TGTGCCAGCAGCTCTAGTACGGAGATCTCCTACAATGAGCAGTTCTTC. Residues: CASSSSTEISYNEQFF. The whole variable domain, remainder taken from reference TRBV9 and TRBJ2-1, is DSGVTQTPKHLITATGQRVTLRCSPRSGDLSVYWYQQSLDQGLQFLIQYYNGEERAKGNILERFSAQQFPDLHSELNLSSLELGDSALYFCASSSSTEISYNEQFFGPGTRLTVL.

This chain joins TRBV19 and TRBJ1-1; unclear D gene. CDR1 and CDR2 (germline): LNHDA, SQIVND (reference sequence). The CDR3 spans 14 residues. V was pared by 3 bases and J by 0 bases, with 8 bases between. The CDR3 DNA reads as TGTGCCAGTAGTATTAGACGGTTGAACACTGAAGCTTTCTTT. It encodes CASSIRRLNTEAFF.

This clonotype was counted at least ten times. The chain uses TRBV2 and TRBJ2-1; D gene uncertain. Germline lookup yields CDR1 SNHLY and CDR2 FYNNEI. This CDR3 contains 14 residues. Deletions cut 9 bases from V and 0 bases from J, with 12 bases between. The CDR3 loop reads CASTWLSSYNEQFF. The CDR3 nucleotides are TGTGCCAGTACCTGGCTTAGCTCCTACAATGAGCAGTTCTTC.

This clonotype came up many times. The genes are TRBV11-2 and TRBJ2-3; no clear D. The CDR3 length is 14 residues. Germline CDR1 SGHAT, CDR2 FQNNGV. The V gene lost 5 bases and the J gene lost 7 bases, with 16 bases spanning the gap. CDR3 coding DNA: TGTGCCAGCAGCCCAATCCGCGGATTGAATACGCAGTATTTT. Translating gives CASSPIRGLNTQYF.

This clonotype was seen ten or more times. The chain joins TRBV7-9 to TRBJ2-7; D remains unclear. There are 14 residues in the CDR3. From germline, CDR1 is SEHNR and CDR2 FQNEAQ (reference sequence). Trimming left V 1 base short and J 2 bases short, with 9 bases between. CDR3 protein: CASSLVGQPYEQYF. DNA for the CDR3: TGTGCCAGCAGCTTAGTAGGGCAGCCCTACGAGCAGTACTTC.

This clonotype was detected ten times or more. V and J are TRBV20-1 and TRBJ2-3; 8 bases map to TRBD1. The junction had 6 bases not matched to a gene; V was cut back by 6 bases and J by 1 base. The CDR3 has 14 amino acids. The germline gives CDR1 DFQATT, CDR2 SNEGSKA (reference sequence). Here the CDR3 reads CSAAPGQGTDTQYF. The CDR3 region has the DNA TGCAGTGCAGCTCCGGGACAGGGCACAGATACGCAGTATTTT.

This clonotype was seen more than once but under ten times. V usage is TRBV25-1 and J usage is TRBJ2-1; 8 bases line up with TRBD2. In germline, CDR1 is MGHDK, CDR2 SYGVNS. V shed 6 bases, J shed 7 bases, and the junction held 5 bases outside the gene matches. The CDR3 loop spans 13 amino acids. CDR3 in amino acids: CASSRLARNEQFF. The DNA of the CDR3 is TGTGCCAGCAGCCGACTAGCGCGTAATGAGCAGTTCTTC.